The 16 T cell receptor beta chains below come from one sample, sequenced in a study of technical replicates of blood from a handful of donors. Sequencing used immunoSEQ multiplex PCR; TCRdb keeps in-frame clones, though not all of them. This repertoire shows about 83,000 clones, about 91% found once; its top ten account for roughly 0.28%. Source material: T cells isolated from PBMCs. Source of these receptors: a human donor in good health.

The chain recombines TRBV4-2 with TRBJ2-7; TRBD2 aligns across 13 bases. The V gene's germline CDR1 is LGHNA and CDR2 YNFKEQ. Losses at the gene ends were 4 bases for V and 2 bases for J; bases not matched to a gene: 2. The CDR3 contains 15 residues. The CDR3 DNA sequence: TGTGCCAGCAGCCCCGGGACTAGCGGGGCCTACGAGCAGTACTTC. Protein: CASSPGTSGAYEQYF.

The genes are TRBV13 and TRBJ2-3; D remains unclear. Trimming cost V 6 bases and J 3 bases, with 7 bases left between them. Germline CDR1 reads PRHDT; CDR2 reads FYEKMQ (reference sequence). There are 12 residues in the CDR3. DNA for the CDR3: TGTGCCAGCAGTCTAGGTACAGATACGCAGTATTTT. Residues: CASSLGTDTQYF.

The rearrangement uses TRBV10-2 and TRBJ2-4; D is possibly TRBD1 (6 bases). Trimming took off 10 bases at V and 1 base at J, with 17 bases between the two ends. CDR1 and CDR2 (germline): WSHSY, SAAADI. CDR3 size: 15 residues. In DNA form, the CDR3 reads TGCGCCACCTTAGAGGGGCAGGGGGCCAAAAACATTCAGTACTTC. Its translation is CATLEGQGAKNIQYF.

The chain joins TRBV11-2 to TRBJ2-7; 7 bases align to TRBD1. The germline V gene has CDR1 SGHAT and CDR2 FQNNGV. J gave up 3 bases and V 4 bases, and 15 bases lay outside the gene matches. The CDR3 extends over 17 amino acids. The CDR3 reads CASSSSPTGTDFYEQYF. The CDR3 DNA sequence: TGTGCCAGCAGCTCGTCCCCCACCGGGACAGACTTCTACGAGCAGTACTTC.

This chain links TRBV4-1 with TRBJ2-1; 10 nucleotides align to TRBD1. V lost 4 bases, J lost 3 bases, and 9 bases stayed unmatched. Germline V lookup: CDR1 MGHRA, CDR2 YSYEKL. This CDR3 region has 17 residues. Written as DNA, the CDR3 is TGCGCCAGCAGCCGGATCACCGGGACAGGGGTCTACAATGAGCAGTTCTTC. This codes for CASSRITGTGVYNEQFF.

CDR3 protein: CASSSPTRTYNEQFF. The CDR3 DNA follows: TGTGCCAGCAGCTCACCGACTAGAACCTACAATGAGCAGTTCTTC. The genes are TRBV7-6 and TRBJ2-1; D is possibly TRBD2 (6 bases). V was trimmed by 4 bases and J by 2 bases, leaving 12 bases between them. Germline V CDR1 and CDR2: SGHVS, FNYEAQ. This CDR3 has 15 residues.

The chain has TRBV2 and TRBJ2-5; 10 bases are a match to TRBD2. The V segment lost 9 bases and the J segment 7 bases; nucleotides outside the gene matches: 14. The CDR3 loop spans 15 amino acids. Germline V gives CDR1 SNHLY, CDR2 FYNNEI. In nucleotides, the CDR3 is TGTGCCAGTACTTCTCCGGGACTAGCGAGGGGGACCCAGTACTTC. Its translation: CASTSPGLARGTQYF.

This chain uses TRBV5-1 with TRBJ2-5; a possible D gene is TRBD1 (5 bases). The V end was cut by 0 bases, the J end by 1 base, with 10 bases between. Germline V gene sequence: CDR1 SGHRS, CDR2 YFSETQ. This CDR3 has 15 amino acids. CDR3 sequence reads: CASSLVTALQETQYF. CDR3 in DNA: TGCGCCAGCAGCTTGGTGACAGCCCTCCAAGAGACCCAGTACTTC.

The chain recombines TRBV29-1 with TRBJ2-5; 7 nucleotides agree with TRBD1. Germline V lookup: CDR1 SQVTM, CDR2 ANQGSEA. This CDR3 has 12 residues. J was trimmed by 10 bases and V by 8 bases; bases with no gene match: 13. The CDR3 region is CSIYGQVPDQYF. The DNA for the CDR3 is TGCAGCATTTACGGACAGGTCCCCGACCAGTACTTC.

Here the CDR3 reads CASSQVGRGVETQYF. The CDR3 coding sequence is TGCGCCAGCAGCCAAGTCGGGAGGGGGGTTGAGACCCAGTACTTC. V and J are TRBV4-1 and TRBJ2-5, with 8 bases fitting TRBD2. The J segment lost 5 bases and the V segment lost 1 base, leaving 6 bases of the junction unmatched. The CDR3 has 15 residues. Germline V CDR1 and CDR2: MGHRA, YSYEKL.

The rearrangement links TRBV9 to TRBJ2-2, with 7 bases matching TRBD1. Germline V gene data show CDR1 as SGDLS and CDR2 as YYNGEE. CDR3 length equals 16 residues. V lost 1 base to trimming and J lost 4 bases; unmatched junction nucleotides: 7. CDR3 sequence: CASSVTGQAVTGELFF. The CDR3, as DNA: TGTGCCAGCAGCGTAACCGGACAGGCGGTCACCGGGGAGCTGTTTTTT.

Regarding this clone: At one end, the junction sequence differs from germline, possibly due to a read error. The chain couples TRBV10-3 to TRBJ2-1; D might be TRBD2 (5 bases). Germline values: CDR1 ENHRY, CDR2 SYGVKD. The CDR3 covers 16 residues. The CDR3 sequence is CAISESLGGENNGQFF. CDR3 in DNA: TGTGCCATCAGTGAGTCGTTAGGAGGAGAAAACAATGGGCAGTTCTTC.

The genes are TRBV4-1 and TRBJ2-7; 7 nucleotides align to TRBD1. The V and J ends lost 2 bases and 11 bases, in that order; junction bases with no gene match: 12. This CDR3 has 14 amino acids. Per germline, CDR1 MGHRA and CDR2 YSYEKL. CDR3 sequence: CASSQLLRDRVKYF. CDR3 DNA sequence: TGCGCCAGCAGCCAACTACTACGCGACAGGGTCAAGTACTTC.

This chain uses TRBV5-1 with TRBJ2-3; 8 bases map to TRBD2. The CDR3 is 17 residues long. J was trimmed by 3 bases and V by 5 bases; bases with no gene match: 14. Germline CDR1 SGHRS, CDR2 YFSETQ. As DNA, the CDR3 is TGCGCCAGCAGTGGTGAGCTAGCGGGCCCCGCGACAGATACGCAGTATTTT. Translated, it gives CASSGELAGPATDTQYF.

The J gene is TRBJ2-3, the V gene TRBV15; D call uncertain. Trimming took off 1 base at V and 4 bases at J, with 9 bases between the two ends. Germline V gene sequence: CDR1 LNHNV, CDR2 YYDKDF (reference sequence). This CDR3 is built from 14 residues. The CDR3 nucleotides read TGTGCCACCAGCAGAGTCGAGGTTCCAGATACGCAGTATTTT. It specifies CATSRVEVPDTQYF.

The CDR3 nucleotides read TGTGCCAGCAGTTCCCCCCACAGTCGAAATAGCAATCAGCCCCAGCATTTT. Its translation is CASSSPHSRNSNQPQHF. This sequence joins TRBV28 and TRBJ1-5; D is ambiguous. This CDR3 is built from 17 residues. From germline, CDR1 is MDHEN and CDR2 SYDVKM. V was shortened by 4 bases and J by 0 bases, with 16 bases between the two germline ends.